The clone carrying this TCR beta chain has a handful of counts. V shed 6 bases and J 5 bases; nucleotides not matched to a gene: 7. Looked up from germline, CDR1 is SGHNT and CDR2 is YYREEE (reference sequence). The CDR3 extends over 15 amino acids. The data are from a study of blood T cell repertoires in COVID-19. Some clones are missing from TCRdb's copy, which holds only in-frame ones; the method was immunoSEQ multiplex PCR. The sample yields 160,000 or so clones, just under 80% seen once. J is TRBJ2-3 and V is TRBV5-4, with 12 bases lining up with TRBD2. The sequenced material came from peripheral blood. This TCR was sampled from a woman aged 80 or over with acute or convalescent COVID-19. The CDR3 DNA is TGTGCCAGCAATCTAGCGGGGGGGCGAAGAGATACGCAGTATTTT. The encoded protein is CASNLAGGRRDTQYF.